Here is one T cell receptor (beta chain) with its context. No antigen is known for it. The data are from a study of T cell responses to AZD1222 COVID-19 vaccine. Sequencing was performed with immunoSEQ multiplex PCR; in TCRdb, only in-frame clones are kept and a portion is missing. The table has about 180,000 clones, around 88% seen once. Study conclusions and caveats: The repertoires were collected only after the peak T cell response. Baseline seropositivity occurred in only a handful of AZD1222 recipients. Clonal diversity was possibly underestimated, and the donors were mostly white British, with more females. Nearly half of spike-specific TCRs reportedly go after variant regions that carry no mutations.

This receptor was taken from an adult in good health. Material: peripheral blood, obtained on day 0 of AZD1222 vaccination.

CDR3 DNA: TGTGCCAGCAGTTCGGGTCTCGGGGACCCCCAGTACTTC. It is translated as CASSSGLGDPQYF. The chain uses TRBV27 and TRBJ2-7; the D call may be TRBD1 or TRBD2 (5 bases each). V was shortened by 4 bases and J by 10 bases, with 17 bases between the two germline ends. The germline CDR1 and CDR2 sequences are MNHEY and SMNVEV (reference sequence). The length of the CDR3 is 13 residues.